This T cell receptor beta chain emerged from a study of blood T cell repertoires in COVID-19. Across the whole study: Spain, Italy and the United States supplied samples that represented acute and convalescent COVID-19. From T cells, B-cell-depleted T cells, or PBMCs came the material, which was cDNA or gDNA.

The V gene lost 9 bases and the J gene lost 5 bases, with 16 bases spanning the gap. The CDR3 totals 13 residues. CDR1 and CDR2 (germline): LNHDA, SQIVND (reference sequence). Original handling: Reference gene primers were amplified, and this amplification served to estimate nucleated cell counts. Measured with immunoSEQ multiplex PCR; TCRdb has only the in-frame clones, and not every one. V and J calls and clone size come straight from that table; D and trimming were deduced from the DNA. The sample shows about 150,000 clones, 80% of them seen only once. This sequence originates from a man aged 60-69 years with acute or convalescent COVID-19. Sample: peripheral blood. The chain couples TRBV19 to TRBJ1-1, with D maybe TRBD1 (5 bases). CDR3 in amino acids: CASRDSTMTEAFF. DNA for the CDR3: TGTGCCAGCCGGGACTCCACCATGACTGAAGCTTTCTTT. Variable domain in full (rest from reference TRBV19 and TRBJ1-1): DGGITQSPKYLFRKEGQNVTLSCEQNLNHDAMYWYRQDPGQGLRLIYYSQIVNDFQKGDIAEGYSVSREKKESFPLTVTSAQKNPTAFYLCASRDSTMTEAFFGQGTRLTVV.